This TCR beta chain is from a study of cytomegalovirus exposure and HLA in healthy donors. A word on this clone: Its antigen is currently unknown. The same CDR3 can be traced to other DNA sequences in this sample.

Findings of the study overall: Some TCR beta chains (roughly 160 of them) were listed as cytomegalovirus-associated. Reported results showed that the classifier diagnosed cytomegalovirus status with high specificity and sensitivity. Sequences of the TCR beta chain were said to predict the HLA-A and HLA-B alleles of most subjects accurately.

The CDR3 loop spans 12 amino acids. V was shortened by 1 base and J by 8 bases, with 5 bases between the two germline ends. Germline V lookup: CDR1 KGHSH, CDR2 LQKENI. In the PCR, 60 Vbeta and 13 Jbeta primers were used. Sequencing was performed with immunoSEQ multiplex PCR; in TCRdb, only in-frame clones are kept and a portion is missing. The table lists some 190,000 clones, around 87% of them singletons. Source material: PBMCs. This sequence was found in a woman younger than 35 in good health and CMV-seronegative. The chain has TRBV18 and TRBJ2-2; a possible D gene is TRBD1 (5 bases). The CDR3 is CASSPRTGELFF. As DNA, the CDR3 is TGTGCCAGCTCACCACGGACAGGGGAGCTGTTTTTT.